This T cell receptor (beta chain) was documented in a study of cytomegalovirus exposure and HLA in healthy donors. The CDR3 spans 16 residues. The germline V gene encodes CDR1 MDHEN and CDR2 SYDVKM. The V segment lost 5 bases and the J segment 2 bases; nucleotides outside the gene matches: 4. As for this clone: What it recognizes is unknown.

Findings of the study overall: Productive status was seen about 87% or about 30% of the time for most TCR beta V segments in an earlier analysis.

The PCR had 60 Vbeta and 13 Jbeta primers. The protocol was immunoSEQ multiplex PCR, while the TCRdb copy is restricted to in-frame clones and leaves out a portion. The data show some 89,000 clones, 75% to 85% seen once. V usage is TRBV28 and J usage is TRBJ2-1; 12 bases line up with TRBD2. The specimen sequenced was PBMCs. The source of this sequence is a woman aged 30 to 39 in good health and CMV-seronegative. The CDR3 region has the DNA TGTGCCAGCAGTAGTCTAGCGGGAGGGCCCTACAATGAGCAGTTCTTC. This sequence encodes CASSSLAGGPYNEQFF.